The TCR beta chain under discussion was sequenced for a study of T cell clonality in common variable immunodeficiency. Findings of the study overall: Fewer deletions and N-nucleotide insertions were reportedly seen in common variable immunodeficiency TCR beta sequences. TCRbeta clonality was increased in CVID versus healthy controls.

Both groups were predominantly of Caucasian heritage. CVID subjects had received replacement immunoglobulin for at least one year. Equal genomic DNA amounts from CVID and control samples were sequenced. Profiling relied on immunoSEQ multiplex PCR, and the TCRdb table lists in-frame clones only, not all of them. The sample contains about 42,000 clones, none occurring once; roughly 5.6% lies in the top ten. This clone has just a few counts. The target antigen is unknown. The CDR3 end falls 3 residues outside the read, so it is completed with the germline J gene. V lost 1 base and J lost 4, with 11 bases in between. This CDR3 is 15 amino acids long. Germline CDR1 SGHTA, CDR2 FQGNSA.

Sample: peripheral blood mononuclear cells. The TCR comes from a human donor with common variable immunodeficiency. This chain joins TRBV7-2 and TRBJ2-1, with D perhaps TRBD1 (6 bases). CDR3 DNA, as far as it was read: TGTGCCAGCAGCTTAGTTGGGGGCGCATACAATGAG. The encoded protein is CASSLVGGAYNE. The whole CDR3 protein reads CASSLVGGAYNEQFF.